Presented here are 29 T cell receptor beta chains from one specimen sequenced in a study of blood T cell repertoires in COVID-19. The protocol was immunoSEQ multiplex PCR, while the TCRdb copy is restricted to in-frame clones and leaves out a portion. The sample records roughly 130,000 clones, 84% being singletons. Material: PBMCs or T cells enriched from blood (not recorded which). The receptors originated from a woman between 45 and 60 years old with acute COVID-19.

The chain has TRBV5-1 and TRBJ2-7; 14 bases line up with TRBD2. This CDR3 region has 16 residues. Per germline, CDR1 SGHRS and CDR2 YFSETQ. The ends lost 4 bases at V and 6 bases at J; junction bases unmatched: 9. The CDR3 region is CASSTGTSGSLSEQYF. The CDR3 nucleotides are TGCGCCAGCAGCACGGGGACTAGCGGGAGCCTATCCGAGCAGTACTTC.

This clone has just one count. The V gene is TRBV5-1, the J gene TRBJ1-2; the D gene is possibly TRBD1 (6 bases). The CDR3 covers 14 residues. Per the germline V gene, CDR1 is SGHRS and CDR2 is YFSETQ. V gave up 0 bases and J gave up 6 bases, with 12 bases separating them. In DNA, the CDR3 is TGCGCCAGCAGCTTGGAGGGGGTCCTCAATGGCTACACCTTC. It specifies CASSLEGVLNGYTF. Based on the CDR3 plus reference TRBV5-1 and TRBJ1-2, the full variable domain is KAGVTQTPRYLIKTRGQQVTLSCSPISGHRSVSWYQQTPGQGLQFLFEYFSETQRNKGNFPGRFSGRQFSNSRSEMNVSTLELGDSALYLCASSLEGVLNGYTFGSGTRLTVV.

The chain uses TRBV28 and TRBJ2-7; tentative D call: TRBD1 (6 bases). With 1 base removed from V and 3 bases from J, the gap between germline ends came to 13 bases. Germline V CDR1 and CDR2: MDHEN, SYDVKM. This CDR3 spans 15 amino acids. The CDR3 region has the DNA TGTGCCAGCAGTTTATTCGGGACATCAAACTACGAGCAGTACTTC. Protein product: CASSLFGTSNYEQYF.

The gene calls are TRBV4-2 and TRBJ2-1, with TRBD2 matching 10 bases. Germline lookup yields CDR1 LGHNA and CDR2 YNFKEQ. This CDR3 is 16 amino acids long. V trimming: 1 base; J trimming: 3 bases; junction bases outside the gene matches: 3. CDR3: CASSQVGTSDYNEQFF. The CDR3 region has the DNA TGTGCCAGCAGCCAAGTGGGGACTAGCGACTACAATGAGCAGTTCTTC.

The rearrangement joins TRBV10-3 to TRBJ1-2; D not certain. The length of the CDR3 is 13 residues. V lost 3 bases and J 3 bases, leaving 8 bases between the germline ends. The germline V gene has CDR1 ENHRY and CDR2 SYGVKD. The CDR3 sequence: CAISDSRDYGYTF. DNA for the CDR3: TGTGCCATCAGTGACTCCCGGGACTATGGCTACACCTTC.

The V call is TRBV19, the J call TRBJ2-1; TRBD2 agrees at 7 bases. V trimming: 5 bases; J trimming: 2 bases; junction bases outside the gene matches: 9. Germline V gives CDR1 LNHDA, CDR2 SQIVND (reference sequence). This CDR3 comprises 16 residues. CDR3 sequence (DNA): TGTGCCAGTAGTGAAATAGCGGGCGGTACCTACAATGAGCAGTTCTTC. Its protein product is CASSEIAGGTYNEQFF.

V gene TRBV4-3 combines with J gene TRBJ2-1; D might be TRBD2 (6 bases). The CDR3 is 16 residues long. Trimming cost V 0 bases and J 0 bases, with 9 bases left between them. Germline CDR1 is LGHNA and CDR2 is YSLEER. CDR3 DNA: TGCGCCAGCAGCCAAGAGGGCGGGATCTCCTACAATGAGCAGTTCTTC. Translating gives CASSQEGGISYNEQFF.

A few counts support this clone. J is TRBJ1-1 and V is TRBV28, with 8 bases identical to TRBD1. There are 15 residues in the CDR3. Germline V gives CDR1 MDHEN, CDR2 SYDVKM. Unmatched junction bases numbered 4, after V lost 2 bases and J lost 2 bases. CDR3 sequence: CASSLEGTGNTEAFF. CDR3 nucleotides: TGTGCCAGCAGTTTAGAGGGGACAGGAAACACTGAAGCTTTCTTT.

The V and J genes are TRBV7-2 and TRBJ2-2, with 11 nucleotides matching TRBD2. The CDR3 runs 18 residues. Losses at the gene ends were 3 bases for V and 3 bases for J; bases not matched to a gene: 9. The germline V gene has CDR1 SGHTA and CDR2 FQGNSA. The CDR3 nucleotides are TGTGCCAGCAGCTTGGGGGTGACTAGCGGGATTGACACCGGGGAGCTGTTTTTT. It specifies CASSLGVTSGIDTGELFF.

The V call is TRBV2, the J call TRBJ2-1, with 7 bases identical to TRBD1. Germline lookup yields CDR1 SNHLY and CDR2 FYNNEI. The ends lost 6 bases at V and 3 bases at J; junction bases unmatched: 5. The CDR3 is 14 amino acids. CDR3 sequence (DNA): TGTGCCAGCAGGTCACAGGGGAACTACAATGAGCAGTTCTTC. Protein product: CASRSQGNYNEQFF.

CDR3 sequence: CASIQGAQETQYF. The CDR3 nucleotides are TGTGCCAGCATCCAGGGGGCCCAAGAGACCCAGTACTTC. This chain joins TRBV5-8 and TRBJ2-5; the match to TRBD1 covers 8 bases. Germline V lookup: CDR1 SGHTS, CDR2 YDEGEE. The CDR3 contains 13 residues. With 6 bases clipped from V and 1 base from J, the junction kept 2 bases outside the gene matches.

The rearrangement links TRBV6-5 to TRBJ1-3, with 7 bases identical to TRBD1. J was trimmed by 4 bases and V by 6 bases; bases with no gene match: 3. The length of the CDR3 is 13 residues. Germline V gene data show CDR1 as MNHEY and CDR2 as SVGAGI. CDR3 region: CASRTGSGNTIYF. The CDR3 DNA reads TGTGCCAGCAGGACAGGGTCCGGAAACACCATATATTTT.

This clone was seen just once. The chain carries TRBV6-1 and TRBJ2-7; 10 nucleotides align to TRBD1. The CDR3 covers 14 residues. Germline V gene lookup returns CDR1 MNHNS and CDR2 SASEGT. The V and J ends lost 3 bases and 3 bases, in that order; junction bases with no gene match: 2. The CDR3 protein is CASSEDRGGYEQYF. The CDR3 nucleotides are TGTGCCAGCAGTGAGGACAGGGGGGGCTACGAGCAGTACTTC.

In this sample, this clone turned up a few times. The chain carries TRBV16 and TRBJ2-2; possible D gene TRBD2, 6 bases. Trimming cost V 5 bases and J 10 bases, with 20 bases left between them. Germline V gene data show CDR1 as KGHSY and CDR2 as FQNENV. The CDR3 covers 15 residues. CDR3 protein: CASSSQGAGSAELFF. For the CDR3, the DNA is TGTGCCAGCAGCTCCCAGGGAGCCGGGAGTGCGGAGCTGTTTTTT.

This clone was picked up a small number of times. This rearrangement joins TRBV19 to TRBJ1-1; 9 nucleotides match TRBD1. The CDR3 runs 17 residues. Trimming cost V 5 bases and J 1 base; bases outside gene matches: 11. CDR1 is LNHDA and CDR2 is SQIVND in the germline V gene (reference sequence). CDR3 sequence reads: CASSAPGQGFSNTEAFF. The CDR3, as DNA: TGTGCCAGTAGTGCACCGGGACAGGGATTTTCGAACACTGAAGCTTTCTTT.

V usage is TRBV7-8 and J usage is TRBJ1-2; unclear D gene. Germline loops: CDR1 SGHVS, CDR2 FQNEAQ. V lost 1 base and J lost 2, with 5 bases in between. The length of the CDR3 is 13 residues. The CDR3 is CASSLGGNYGYTF. The CDR3 DNA sequence: TGTGCCAGCAGCTTAGGAGGAAACTATGGCTACACCTTC.

The chain uses TRBV6-5 and TRBJ1-5, with a tentative D call TRBD1 (5 bases). Trimming removed 6 bases at V and 1 base at J, with 13 bases between. This CDR3 is 15 amino acids long. Germline V gene data show CDR1 as MNHEY and CDR2 as SVGAGI. CDR3 DNA sequence: TGTGCCAGCAGGCCCGGGGGTAGAAGCAATCAGCCCCAGCATTTT. It yields the protein CASRPGGRSNQPQHF.

The V gene is TRBV12-3 or TRBV12-4, the J gene TRBJ1-1, with 7 bases fitting TRBD1. The CDR3 has 13 residues. Unmatched junction bases numbered 1, after V lost 6 bases and J lost 0 bases. The DNA of the CDR3 is TGTGCCAGCAGGGGACAGATGAACACTGAAGCTTTCTTT. Protein product: CASRGQMNTEAFF.

This chain uses TRBV7-3 with TRBJ2-1, with 14 bases lining up with TRBD2. The CDR3 has 16 amino acids. Trimming removed 5 bases from V and 8 bases from J; junction bases left unmatched: 8. Per germline, CDR1 SGHTA and CDR2 FQGTGA. The CDR3 region has the DNA TGTGCCAGCAGCCCGACCGGGACTAGCGGGAGCCATGAGCAGTTCTTC. Translating it yields CASSPTGTSGSHEQFF.

The chain has TRBV29-1 and TRBJ2-7; 8 bases are a match to TRBD1. This CDR3 comprises 14 residues. Losses at the gene ends were 7 bases for V and 6 bases for J; bases not matched to a gene: 14. Per germline, CDR1 SQVTM and CDR2 ANQGSEA. The CDR3 sequence is CSARSADRVFEQYF. CDR3 DNA: TGCAGCGCACGCTCGGCGGACAGGGTATTCGAGCAGTACTTC.

The chain recombines TRBV19 with TRBJ1-2; 7 bases line up with TRBD1. Trimming removed 3 bases from V and 4 bases from J; junction bases left unmatched: 8. The CDR3 length is 15 residues. From germline, CDR1 is LNHDA and CDR2 SQIVND (reference sequence). The CDR3 protein is CASSISGQRVYGYTF. CDR3 bases: TGTGCCAGTAGTATTTCGGGACAGAGGGTCTATGGCTACACCTTC.

This clone was counted a few times. The rearrangement links TRBV19 to TRBJ2-1, with TRBD2 identical over 8 bases. Per the germline V gene, CDR1 is LNHDA and CDR2 is SQIVND (reference sequence). This CDR3 has 16 amino acids. V was clipped by 4 bases and J by 4 bases; unmatched bases: 9. Here the CDR3 reads CASSTPSGRLYNEQFF. The CDR3 bases are TGTGCCAGTAGTACTCCTAGCGGGCGCCTATACAATGAGCAGTTCTTC.

V usage is TRBV7-3 and J usage is TRBJ2-5; 8 nucleotides align to TRBD1. V lost 1 base and J lost 2; bases outside the gene matches: 9. The germline CDR1 and CDR2 sequences are SGHTA and FQGTGA. This CDR3 contains 17 residues. This CDR3 is CASSLSWAGGGQETQYF. The CDR3 DNA reads TGTGCCAGCAGCTTAAGCTGGGCAGGGGGCGGTCAAGAGACCCAGTACTTC.

V gene TRBV12-3 or TRBV12-4 combines with J gene TRBJ2-1, with 7 bases aligning to TRBD2. The CDR3 is made up of 12 amino acids. V shed 5 bases and J 10 bases; nucleotides not matched to a gene: 5. The CDR3 bases are TGTGCCAGCAGTCCGGGACTACTCGAGCAGTTCTTC. This encodes CASSPGLLEQFF.

V gene TRBV5-5 combines with J gene TRBJ2-7, with a possible D match to TRBD2 (5 bases). Deletions cut 6 bases from V and 0 bases from J, with 19 bases between. The germline CDR1 and CDR2 sequences are SGHKS and YYEKEE (reference sequence). The CDR3 runs to 16 residues. The CDR3 is CASTLQVALSSYEQYF. In nucleotides, the CDR3 is TGTGCCAGCACCCTCCAGGTAGCGTTAAGCTCCTACGAGCAGTACTTC.

The chain uses TRBV7-8 and TRBJ2-7; D perhaps matches TRBD2 (6 bases). Trimming stripped 0 bases from V and 5 bases from J, with 11 bases between. Germline V gene lookup returns CDR1 SGHVS and CDR2 FQNEAQ. The CDR3 is made up of 14 amino acids. The CDR3 sequence is CASSLAGGVNEQYF. The CDR3, as DNA: TGTGCCAGCAGCTTAGCGGGGGGTGTAAACGAGCAGTACTTC. Full variable domain (rest looked up from reference TRBV7-8 and TRBJ2-7): GAGVSQSPRYKVAKRGQDVALRCDPISGHVSLFWYQQALGQGPEFLTYFQNEAQLDKSGLPSDRFFAERPEGSVSTLKIQRTQQEDSAVYLCASSLAGGVNEQYFGPGTRLTVT.

The V call is TRBV7-2, the J call TRBJ1-4; TRBD1 matches at 8 bases. V was pared by 5 bases and J by 8 bases, with 7 bases of the junction left unmatched. CDR3 length: 14 residues. CDR1 and CDR2 (germline): SGHTA, FQGNSA. CDR3 loop: CASSKDRVQEKLFF. The CDR3, as DNA: TGTGCCAGCAGCAAGGACAGGGTACAGGAAAAACTGTTTTTT.

Only a few counts were recorded for this clone. The chain couples TRBV2 to TRBJ2-1; weak D call: TRBD2 (6 bases). V was cut by 8 bases and J by 7 bases, with 15 bases left in between. Per germline, CDR1 SNHLY and CDR2 FYNNEI. The CDR3 consists of 13 residues. CDR3 DNA: TGTGCCAGCGTCAGGACTACTCTGAATGAGCAGTTCTTC. It translates to CASVRTTLNEQFF.

V is TRBV5-1 and J is TRBJ2-1; no reliable D call. Germline CDR1 is SGHRS and CDR2 is YFSETQ. This CDR3 spans 17 amino acids. Deletions cut 5 bases from V and 0 bases from J, with 18 bases between. The CDR3: CASSPGYGAVSYNEQFF. The CDR3 DNA follows: TGCGCCAGCAGTCCTGGTTACGGTGCCGTCTCCTACAATGAGCAGTTCTTC.